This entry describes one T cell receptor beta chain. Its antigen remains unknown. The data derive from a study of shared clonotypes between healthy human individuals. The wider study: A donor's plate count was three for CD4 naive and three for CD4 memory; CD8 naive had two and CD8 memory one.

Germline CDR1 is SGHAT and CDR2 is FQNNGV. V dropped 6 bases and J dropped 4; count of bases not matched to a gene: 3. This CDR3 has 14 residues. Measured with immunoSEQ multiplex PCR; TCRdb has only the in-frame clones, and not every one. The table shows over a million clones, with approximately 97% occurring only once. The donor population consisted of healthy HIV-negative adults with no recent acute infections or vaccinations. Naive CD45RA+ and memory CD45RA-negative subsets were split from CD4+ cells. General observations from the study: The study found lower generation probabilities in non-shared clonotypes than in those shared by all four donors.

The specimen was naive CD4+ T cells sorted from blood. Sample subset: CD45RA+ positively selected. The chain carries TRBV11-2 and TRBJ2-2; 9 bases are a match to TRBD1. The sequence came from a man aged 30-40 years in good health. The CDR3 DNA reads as TGTGCCAGCAGACGACAGGGGGGCACCGGGGAGCTGTTTTTT. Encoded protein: CASRRQGGTGELFF.